The 9 T cell receptor beta chains below all came from one sample that was sequenced in a study of blood T cell repertoires in COVID-19. Generated by immunoSEQ multiplex PCR, the TCRdb table keeps only in-frame clones and is missing some. The sample records 310,000 or so clones, under 90% being singletons. Sequenced material: PBMCs or T cells enriched from blood (not recorded which). The receptors derive from a young woman who had recovered from COVID-19.

The chain uses TRBV14 and TRBJ1-1; D is perhaps TRBD1 (6 bases). The CDR3 contains 18 residues. Trimming stripped 4 bases from V and 1 base from J, with 22 bases between. CDR1 is SGHDN and CDR2 is FVKESK in the germline V gene. The CDR3 protein is CASSPRLGGGHQNTEAFF. CDR3 sequence (DNA): TGTGCCAGCAGCCCTCGCCTAGGGGGGGGACATCAGAACACTGAAGCTTTCTTT. The variable domain in full, with the rest retrieved from reference TRBV14 and TRBJ1-1, is EAGVTQFPSHSVIEKGQTVTLRCDPISGHDNLYWYRRVMGKEIKFLLHFVKESKQDESGMPNNRFLAERTGGTYSTLKVQPAELEDSGVYFCASSPRLGGGHQNTEAFFGQGTRLTVV.

This clone was seen only once. The genes are TRBV7-8 and TRBJ2-3; D gene uncertain. V was trimmed by 5 bases and J by 13 bases, leaving 16 bases between them. Looked up from germline, CDR1 is SGHVS and CDR2 is FQNEAQ. The CDR3 length is 12 residues. The CDR3 is CASSMPDLVEYF. CDR3 nucleotides: TGTGCCAGCAGCATGCCCGACTTGGTAGAGTATTTT.

This sequence joins TRBV24-1 and TRBJ1-2; 10 bases map to TRBD1. The CDR3 spans 17 residues. Germline trimming cut 7 bases from V and 4 bases from J; bases unmatched to any gene: 14. Germline-derived CDR1 and CDR2 are KGHDR and SFDVKD. The CDR3 region is CATRASGGQGFGYGYTF. In DNA, the CDR3 is TGTGCCACCAGGGCGTCGGGGGGACAGGGGTTTGGCTATGGCTACACCTTC.

The chain links TRBV29-1 to TRBJ1-1; D may be TRBD1 (6 bases). V shed 7 bases and J shed 8 bases, with 17 bases lying between them. Germline V CDR1 and CDR2: SQVTM, ANQGSEA. This CDR3 comprises 12 residues. The CDR3 region has the DNA TGCAGCGCGCACCTATCAGACAGGGAAGCTTTCTTT. Translation gives CSAHLSDREAFF.

This clone was counted a few times. The chain couples TRBV5-1 to TRBJ2-2; TRBD2 aligns across 7 bases. The CDR3 extends over 16 amino acids. Germline V gene sequence: CDR1 SGHRS, CDR2 YFSETQ. V lost 3 bases to trimming and J lost 7 bases; unmatched junction nucleotides: 12. CDR3 amino acids: CASSSAGTTLGGELFF. The CDR3 coding sequence is TGCGCCAGCAGCTCAGCGGGGACTACCCTAGGCGGGGAGCTGTTTTTT.

This clone was counted a single time. V is TRBV28 and J is TRBJ1-1; D call uncertain. This CDR3 spans 10 amino acids. From germline, CDR1 is MDHEN and CDR2 SYDVKM. With 8 bases removed from V and 3 bases from J, the gap between germline ends came to 4 bases. Here the CDR3 reads CASRDTEAFF. The CDR3 bases are TGTGCCAGCCGGGACACTGAAGCTTTCTTT.

CDR3 bases: TGTGCCACCAGCGACCAGACGGCGGGGGGGGCCCAGTACTTC. Translating it yields CATSDQTAGGAQYF. This chain links TRBV15 with TRBJ2-5; 9 nucleotides align to TRBD2. The CDR3 spans 14 residues. Germline V gives CDR1 LNHNV, CDR2 YYDKDF (reference sequence). With 5 bases clipped from V and 9 bases from J, the junction kept 10 bases outside the gene matches.

The V and J genes are TRBV29-1 and TRBJ1-6, with 8 bases aligning to TRBD1. Losses at the gene ends were 2 bases for V and 5 bases for J; bases not matched to a gene: 8. Germline loops: CDR1 SQVTM, CDR2 ANQGSEA. There are 16 residues in the CDR3. The CDR3 sequence is CSVEWSGGANNSPLHF. DNA of the CDR3: TGCAGCGTTGAATGGTCAGGGGGCGCTAATAATTCACCCCTCCACTTT.

V gene TRBV29-1 combines with J gene TRBJ2-7; 8 nucleotides agree with TRBD2. Germline V gives CDR1 SQVTM, CDR2 ANQGSEA. CDR3 size: 14 residues. J was trimmed by 12 bases and V by 1 base; bases with no gene match: 14. CDR3 nucleotides: TGCAGCGTTGAAGTATCAGGGCTCGGGACTAGTCGGTACTTC. Residues: CSVEVSGLGTSRYF.